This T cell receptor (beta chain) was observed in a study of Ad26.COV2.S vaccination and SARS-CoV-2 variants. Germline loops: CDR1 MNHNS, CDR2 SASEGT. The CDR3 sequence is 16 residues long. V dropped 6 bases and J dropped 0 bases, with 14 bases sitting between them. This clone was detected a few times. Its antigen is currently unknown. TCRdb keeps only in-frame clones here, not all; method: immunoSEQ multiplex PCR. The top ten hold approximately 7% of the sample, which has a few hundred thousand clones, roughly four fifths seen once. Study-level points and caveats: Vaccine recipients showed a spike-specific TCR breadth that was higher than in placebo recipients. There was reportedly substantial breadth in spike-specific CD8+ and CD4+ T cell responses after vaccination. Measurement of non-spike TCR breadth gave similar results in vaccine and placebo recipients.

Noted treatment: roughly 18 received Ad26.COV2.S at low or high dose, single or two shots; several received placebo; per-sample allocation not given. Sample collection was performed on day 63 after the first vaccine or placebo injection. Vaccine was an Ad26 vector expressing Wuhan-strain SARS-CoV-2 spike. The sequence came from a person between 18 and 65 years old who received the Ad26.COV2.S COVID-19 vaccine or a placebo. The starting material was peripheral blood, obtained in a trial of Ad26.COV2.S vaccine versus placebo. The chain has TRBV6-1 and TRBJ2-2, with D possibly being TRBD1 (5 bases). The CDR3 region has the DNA TGTGCCAGCAGGGAAAGGACAACGACGAACACCGGGGAGCTGTTTTTT. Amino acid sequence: CASRERTTTNTGELFF.